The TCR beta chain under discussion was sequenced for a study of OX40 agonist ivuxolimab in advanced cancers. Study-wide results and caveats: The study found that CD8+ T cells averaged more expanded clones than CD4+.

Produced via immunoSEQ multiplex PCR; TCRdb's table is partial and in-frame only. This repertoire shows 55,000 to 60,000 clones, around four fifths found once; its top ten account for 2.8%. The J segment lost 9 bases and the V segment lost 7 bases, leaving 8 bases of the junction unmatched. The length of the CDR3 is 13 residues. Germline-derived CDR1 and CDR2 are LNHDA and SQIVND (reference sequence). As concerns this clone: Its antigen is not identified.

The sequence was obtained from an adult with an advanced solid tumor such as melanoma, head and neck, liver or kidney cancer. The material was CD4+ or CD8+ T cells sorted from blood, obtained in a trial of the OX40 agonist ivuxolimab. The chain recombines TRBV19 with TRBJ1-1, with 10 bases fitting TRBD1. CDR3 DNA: TGTGCCAGTAACCCCTCGGGACAGGGGAAAGCTTTCTTT. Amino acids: CASNPSGQGKAFF.